The following is a T cell receptor beta chain sequence with its context. The table came from immunoSEQ multiplex PCR; TCRdb's copy has only in-frame clones and leaves some out. The data show some 110,000 clones, roughly 80% seen once. The sample is drawn from a study of blood T cell repertoires in COVID-19. Study summary: Donors in the United States, Italy and Spain gave samples during acute or convalescent COVID-19.

With 0 bases removed from V and 6 bases from J, the gap between germline ends came to 11 bases. This CDR3 has 14 residues. From germline, CDR1 is SNHLY and CDR2 FYNNEI. Sequencing was carried out using peripheral blood. The sequence derives from a middle-aged man with acute or convalescent COVID-19. The chain has TRBV2 and TRBJ1-2, with D maybe TRBD1 (5 bases). The CDR3 sequence: CASSEALGADGYTF. The DNA for the CDR3 is TGTGCCAGCAGTGAAGCGCTTGGGGCGGATGGCTACACCTTC.